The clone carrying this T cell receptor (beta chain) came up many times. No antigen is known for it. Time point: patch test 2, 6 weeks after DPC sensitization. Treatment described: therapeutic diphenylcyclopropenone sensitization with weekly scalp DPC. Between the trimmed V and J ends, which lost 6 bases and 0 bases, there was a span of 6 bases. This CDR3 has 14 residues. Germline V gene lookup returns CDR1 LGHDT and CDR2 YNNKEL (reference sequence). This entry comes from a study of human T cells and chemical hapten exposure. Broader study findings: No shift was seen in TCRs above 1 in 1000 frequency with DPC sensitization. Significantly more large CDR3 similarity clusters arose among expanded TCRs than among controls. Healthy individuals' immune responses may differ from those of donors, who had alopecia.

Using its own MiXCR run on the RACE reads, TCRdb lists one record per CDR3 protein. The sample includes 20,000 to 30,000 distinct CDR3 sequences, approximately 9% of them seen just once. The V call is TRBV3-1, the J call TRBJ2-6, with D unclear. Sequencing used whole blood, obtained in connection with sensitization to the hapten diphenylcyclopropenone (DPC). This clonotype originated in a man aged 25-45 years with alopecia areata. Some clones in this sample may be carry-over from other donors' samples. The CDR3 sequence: CASSQFSGANVLTF. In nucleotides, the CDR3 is TGTGCCAGCAGTCAATTCTCTGGGGCCAACGTCCTGACTTTC.